The source of this T cell receptor (beta chain) is a study of T cell repertoires in cytomegalovirus infection. On the study more broadly: Shared public TCR beta signatures pointed to both CMV infection and a matching HLA type. Notes on the study in general: Dominant in the ex vivo response were TCR beta clonotypes restricted by HLA-C and specific for CMV.

The CDR3 is made up of 11 amino acids. Deletions cut 8 bases from V and 7 bases from J, with 9 bases between. This clonotype was seen a few times. Its target is unknown. One entry per CDR3 protein results from TCRdb running MiXCR on the reads. This sample has a few hundred thousand distinct CDR3 sequences, with around 18% found just once. The rearrangement uses TRBV12-3 or TRBV12-4 and TRBJ1-3; D remains ambiguous. The sample was PBMCs. The TCR originated in a human donor in good health (CMV status not recorded). Some clones in this sample may be carry-over from other donors' samples. The CDR3 nucleotides are TGTGCCAGCGCGGCTTATAACACCATATATTTT. Translated: CASAAYNTIYF.